What follows is one TCR beta chain and its context. The data originate from a study of blood T cell repertoires in COVID-19. Study at large: Acute and convalescent COVID-19 specimens originated in the United States, Italy and Spain. PBMCs, B-cell-depleted T cells, or T cells were the source of the cDNA or gDNA that made up the material.

Repertoires were generated with immunoSEQ multiplex PCR, while TCRdb's copy carries only in-frame clones and drops some. The sample carries approximately 80,000 clones, roughly 79% recorded once. V lost 3 bases and J 1 base, leaving 9 bases between the germline ends. The CDR3 length is 14 residues. Per the germline V gene, CDR1 is LNHDA and CDR2 is SQIVND (reference sequence). The gene calls are TRBV19 and TRBJ2-5, with D unresolved. The clonotype originates from an elderly man with acute or convalescent COVID-19. The source material was peripheral blood. CDR3: CASSINWAQETQYF. CDR3 DNA: TGTGCCAGTAGTATCAACTGGGCCCAAGAGACCCAGTACTTC.